A single sample is the source of the 32 T cell receptor beta chains below, sequenced in a study of control samples from healthy donors and cancer patients. TCRdb keeps only in-frame clones here, not all; method: immunoSEQ multiplex PCR. This sample carries 190,000 or so clones, over 80% of them seen once, and the ten largest clones take over 1.3%. Source material: blood. All receptors derive from a man aged 18 to 29 in good health.

The chain uses TRBV3-1 (or the pseudogene TRBV3-2) and TRBJ1-4, with D uncertain. Trimming took off 1 base at V and 8 bases at J, with 11 bases between the two ends. This CDR3 comprises 14 residues. Germline CDR1 is LGHDT and CDR2 is YNNKEL (reference sequence). The chain's CDR3 is CASSQVLGREKLFF. In nucleotides, the CDR3 is TGTGCCAGCAGCCAAGTTCTGGGTCGGGAAAAACTGTTTTTT.

This chain uses TRBV7-8 with TRBJ1-1, with unresolved D. With 5 bases removed from V and 6 bases from J, the gap between germline ends came to 7 bases. CDR3 length equals 11 residues. Looked up from germline, CDR1 is SGHVS and CDR2 is FQNEAQ. The CDR3 DNA follows: TGTGCCAGCAGCACGGGATCTGAAGCTTTCTTT. It is translated as CASSTGSEAFF. The variable domain in full, with the rest retrieved from reference TRBV7-8 and TRBJ1-1, is GAGVSQSPRYKVAKRGQDVALRCDPISGHVSLFWYQQALGQGPEFLTYFQNEAQLDKSGLPSDRFFAERPEGSVSTLKIQRTQQEDSAVYLCASSTGSEAFFGQGTRLTVV.

A remark on this clone: Germline and junction disagree at one end, which may indicate a read error. The chain links TRBV2 to TRBJ2-3; maybe TRBD2 (7 bases). This CDR3 is built from 16 residues. Germline-derived CDR1 and CDR2 are SNHLY and FYNNEI. The CDR3 coding sequence is TGTGCCAGCAGCGAAGAGGGGGGGATTGGCACAGATACGCAGTATTTT. Its translation is CASSEEGGIGTDTQYF.

This clone has just a few counts. The V gene is TRBV7-3, the J gene TRBJ1-2, with 11 positions matching TRBD1. The CDR3 loop spans 15 amino acids. CDR1 SGHTA and CDR2 FQGTGA come from the germline V gene. V was pared by 1 base and J by 8 bases, with 6 bases of the junction left unmatched. CDR3 region: CASSLKDRGRRGYTF. CDR3 bases: TGTGCCAGCAGCTTAAAGGACAGGGGGCGAAGAGGCTACACCTTC.

The chain has TRBV6-2 or TRBV6-3 and TRBJ2-7; no clear D gene. Germline-derived CDR1 and CDR2 are MNHEY and SVGEGT. This CDR3 has 13 residues. V lost 0 bases, J lost 2 bases, and 5 bases lay in between. For the CDR3, the DNA is TGTGCCAGCAGTTACTCGACCCCCTACGAGCAGTACTTC. Translated: CASSYSTPYEQYF.

The gene calls are TRBV5-5 and TRBJ2-7; TRBD1 matches at 9 bases. The CDR3 consists of 15 residues. J was trimmed by 2 bases and V by 1 base; bases with no gene match: 4. CDR1 and CDR2 (germline): SGHKS, YYEKEE (reference sequence). CDR3 region: CASSLWGTGPYEQYF. DNA for the CDR3: TGTGCCAGCAGCTTGTGGGGGACAGGGCCCTACGAGCAGTACTTC.

CDR3 region: CASTSGLITDTQYF. In DNA form, the CDR3 reads TGTGCCAGCACCTCGGGACTAATCACAGATACGCAGTATTTT. The chain couples TRBV5-5 to TRBJ2-3; 7 bases align to TRBD2. There are 14 residues in the CDR3. V shed 6 bases and J 2 bases; nucleotides not matched to a gene: 6. The germline V gene has CDR1 SGHKS and CDR2 YYEKEE (reference sequence).

The chain couples TRBV4-2 to TRBJ2-2; 10 nucleotides align to TRBD2. The length of the CDR3 is 15 residues. With V trimmed by 7 bases and J by 4 bases, 6 bases remained unmatched. CDR1 LGHNA and CDR2 YNFKEQ come from the germline V gene. CDR3 protein: CASTQRGGSTGELFF. DNA for the CDR3: TGTGCCAGCACCCAGCGGGGGGGCAGCACCGGGGAGCTGTTTTTT.

This chain connects TRBV5-6 to TRBJ2-2; no reliable D call. The V gene's germline CDR1 is SGHDT and CDR2 YYEEEE. Deletions cut 2 bases from V and 1 base from J, with 12 bases between. The CDR3 is made up of 16 amino acids. The CDR3 DNA follows: TGTGCCAGCAGCTTACCTAGAGCAATGAACACCGGGGAGCTGTTTTTT. This codes for CASSLPRAMNTGELFF.

The rearrangement links TRBV5-4 to TRBJ2-2; D not certain. CDR3 size: 13 residues. Germline-derived CDR1 and CDR2 are SGHNT and YYREEE (reference sequence). The V gene lost 0 bases and the J gene lost 6 bases, with 6 bases spanning the gap. The CDR3 region is CASSLDSAGELFF. The CDR3 region has the DNA TGTGCCAGCAGCTTGGATTCGGCCGGGGAGCTGTTTTTT. The full variable domain, rest sourced from reference TRBV5-4 and TRBJ2-2, is ETGVTQSPTHLIKTRGQQVTLRCSSQSGHNTVSWYQQALGQGPQFIFQYYREEENGRGNFPPRFSGLQFPNYSSELNVNALELDDSALYLCASSLDSAGELFFGEGSRLTVL.

The rearrangement joins TRBV7-8 to TRBJ2-3; D is ambiguous. The CDR3 covers 13 residues. Germline CDR1 is SGHVS and CDR2 is FQNEAQ. V was cut by 0 bases and J by 4 bases, with 5 bases left in between. This CDR3 reads CASSLALSDTQYF. In DNA, the CDR3 is TGTGCCAGCAGCTTAGCGCTATCAGATACGCAGTATTTT.

Turning to this clone: The same CDR3 arises from other DNA sequences in this sample as well. The chain carries TRBV18 and TRBJ1-1; 7 positions match TRBD1. This CDR3 is 15 amino acids long. CDR1 KGHSH and CDR2 LQKENI come from the germline V gene. Trimming removed 3 bases from V and 3 bases from J; junction bases left unmatched: 7. CDR3 protein: CASSPYRGRDTEAFF. DNA for the CDR3: TGTGCCAGCTCACCTTACAGGGGCCGAGACACTGAAGCTTTCTTT.

The chain combines TRBV28 with TRBJ2-5; 9 nucleotides match TRBD1. Germline lookup yields CDR1 MDHEN and CDR2 SYDVKM. This CDR3 has 15 amino acids. V dropped 5 bases and J dropped 2; count of bases not matched to a gene: 6. Here the CDR3 reads CASSTGGTGQETQYF. CDR3 nucleotide sequence: TGTGCCAGCAGTACAGGGGGCACCGGTCAAGAGACCCAGTACTTC.

The chain is built from TRBV30 and TRBJ1-2, with D hard to call. CDR3 length: 14 residues. CDR1 is GTSNPN, CDR2 SVGIG, per germline (reference sequence). Trimming left V 4 bases short and J 8 bases short, with 20 bases between. The CDR3 DNA is TGTGCCTGGATCCCCGGACCTAAAACGGGCGGCTACACCTTC. Translated, it gives CAWIPGPKTGGYTF.

The rearrangement joins TRBV20-1 to TRBJ1-5; no reliable D call. The V end was cut by 3 bases, the J end by 4 bases, with 10 bases between. Germline lookup yields CDR1 DFQATT and CDR2 SNEGSKA (reference sequence). The CDR3 extends over 13 amino acids. CDR3 bases: TGCAGTGCTAGTTCCTTAGGGAATCAGCCCCAGCATTTT. Translated, it gives CSASSLGNQPQHF.

The chain employs TRBV19 and TRBJ1-4; D is unresolved. Germline V lookup: CDR1 LNHDA, CDR2 SQIVND (reference sequence). The CDR3 consists of 17 residues. V gave up 5 bases and J gave up 0 bases, with 16 bases separating them. CDR3 nucleotide sequence: TGTGCCAGTAGTGGAGGGCGCCCCTCTGCAACTAATGAAAAACTGTTTTTT. Translated, it gives CASSGGRPSATNEKLFF.

The V call is TRBV3-1 (or the pseudogene TRBV3-2), the J call TRBJ2-3; 8 positions match TRBD1. This CDR3 has 12 amino acids. The J segment lost 15 bases and the V segment lost 2 bases, leaving 7 bases of the junction unmatched. CDR1 is LGHDT and CDR2 is YNNKEL in the germline V gene (reference sequence). Here the CDR3 reads CASSQLDRAKYF. The CDR3 DNA follows: TGTGCCAGCAGCCAACTGGACAGGGCCAAATATTTT.

The rearrangement uses TRBV3-1 (or the pseudogene TRBV3-2) and TRBJ2-7; tentative D call: TRBD1 (6 bases). V lost 4 bases and J 2 bases, leaving 15 bases between the germline ends. CDR1 and CDR2 (germline): LGHDT, YNNKEL (reference sequence). This CDR3 has 15 amino acids. The CDR3 sequence: CASSLRTDTPYEQYF. In DNA form, the CDR3 reads TGTGCCAGCAGCCTAAGGACAGATACCCCCTACGAGCAGTACTTC.

V is TRBV7-3 and J is TRBJ1-2, with 8 bases identical to TRBD1. Germline CDR1 reads SGHTA; CDR2 reads FQGTGA. Trimming took 4 bases from V and 7 from J; bases not matched to a gene: 2. This CDR3 has 12 amino acids. The chain's CDR3 is CASSSDRVGYTF. The CDR3 DNA reads TGTGCCAGCAGCTCGGACAGGGTTGGCTACACCTTC.

This clone appeared a single time. CDR3 DNA: TGTGCCAGTAGTATTGGGGGGGAAAACCCCCAGCATTTT. Its translation is CASSIGGENPQHF. This sequence joins TRBV19 and TRBJ1-5, with D tentatively TRBD1 (5 bases). In germline, CDR1 is LNHDA, CDR2 SQIVND (reference sequence). This CDR3 is built from 13 residues. Trimming removed 3 bases from V and 10 bases from J, with 13 bases in between.

This clone occurred once. The gene calls are TRBV10-3 and TRBJ2-1; D remains ambiguous. The CDR3 runs to 13 residues. The ends were cut back, 5 bases at V and 0 bases at J, with 5 bases in the middle. The germline V gene has CDR1 ENHRY and CDR2 SYGVKD. As DNA, the CDR3 is TGTGCCATCAGTCCGAGCTCCTACAATGAGCAGTTCTTC. Translated, it gives CAISPSSYNEQFF.

The chain recombines TRBV12-5 with TRBJ1-5; 8 bases are a match to TRBD1. CDR1 is LGHNT and CDR2 is FRNRAP in the germline V gene. V shed 2 bases, J shed 4 bases, and the junction held 13 bases outside the gene matches. There are 18 residues in the CDR3. The CDR3, as DNA: TGTGCTAGTGGTTTGTCCGTAACAGGGGGAGTTAATAATCAGCCCCAGCATTTT. Translated, it gives CASGLSVTGGVNNQPQHF.

The gene calls are TRBV3-1 (or the pseudogene TRBV3-2) and TRBJ1-2; no clear D gene. Trimming removed 1 base at V and 5 bases at J, with 5 bases between. The CDR3 extends over 12 amino acids. Germline V gives CDR1 LGHDT, CDR2 YNNKEL (reference sequence). CDR3 bases: TGTGCCAGCAGCCAAGCGAGATATGGCTACACCTTC. Encoded protein: CASSQARYGYTF.

The rearrangement uses TRBV2 and TRBJ1-6; maybe TRBD1 (5 bases). Germline V CDR1 and CDR2: SNHLY, FYNNEI. The CDR3 runs 13 residues. Trimming left V 7 bases short and J 10 bases short, with 14 bases between. CDR3 region: CASTRTRDSPLHF. The CDR3 bases are TGTGCCAGCACTAGGACAAGGGACTCACCCCTCCACTTT.

The chain is built from TRBV30 and TRBJ1-2; D is uncertain. V was shortened by 1 base and J by 0 bases, with 9 bases between the two germline ends. The CDR3 runs 14 residues. Germline assignment: CDR1 GTSNPN and CDR2 SVGIG (reference sequence). The CDR3: CAWSDAITNYGYTF. CDR3 nucleotide sequence: TGTGCCTGGAGTGACGCGATAACTAACTATGGCTACACCTTC.

The V gene is TRBV18, the J gene TRBJ2-7; D might be TRBD1 (6 bases). V was cut by 6 bases and J by 1 base, with 16 bases left in between. This CDR3 region has 15 residues. Germline values: CDR1 KGHSH, CDR2 LQKENI. The chain's CDR3 is CASSLEGQYSYEQYF. The CDR3, as DNA: TGTGCCAGCTCCCTAGAGGGACAATATTCCTACGAGCAGTACTTC.

V is TRBV11-3 and J is TRBJ2-1; D ambiguous. Germline CDR1 is SGHNT and CDR2 is YENEEA. This CDR3 has 9 amino acids. The V and J ends lost 5 bases and 12 bases respectively, with 5 bases between them. The CDR3 nucleotides read TGTGCCAGCAGCCTGAGGCAGTTCTTC. Its protein product is CASSLRQFF.

This chain uses TRBV6-5 with TRBJ1-5; weak D call: TRBD1 (6 bases). Per the germline V gene, CDR1 is MNHEY and CDR2 is SVGAGI. Trimming shortened V by 2 bases and J by 5 bases, and 10 bases separated the two germline ends. The CDR3 spans 14 residues. The CDR3 DNA reads as TGTGCCAGCAGTTACAGGGAGGGGGATCAGCCCCAGCATTTT. It specifies CASSYREGDQPQHF.

A note on this clone: The sample holds other DNA sequences that translate to the same CDR3. The J gene is TRBJ1-1, the V gene TRBV6-5; 8 bases align to TRBD1. Germline values: CDR1 MNHEY, CDR2 SVGAGI. The CDR3 is made up of 13 amino acids. Trimming at V came to 6 bases and at J to 2 bases, leaving 2 bases not matched to a gene. The CDR3: CASRDRVNTEAFF. CDR3 in DNA: TGTGCCAGCAGGGACAGGGTCAACACTGAAGCTTTCTTT.

The V gene is TRBV9, the J gene TRBJ1-6, with a possible D match to TRBD1 (6 bases). The V end lost 3 bases, the J end lost 8 bases, and 9 bases lay between the germline ends. The CDR3 consists of 13 residues. Looked up from germline, CDR1 is SGDLS and CDR2 is YYNGEE. In DNA, the CDR3 is TGTGCCAGCAGCGAGGACAGTTATTCACCCCTCCACTTT. This translates into CASSEDSYSPLHF.

The V call is TRBV10-1, the J call TRBJ2-2; 8 nucleotides agree with TRBD2. The CDR3 totals 13 residues. With V trimmed by 6 bases and J by 5 bases, 2 bases remained unmatched. CDR1 is WNHNN, CDR2 SYGVQD, per germline (reference sequence). The CDR3 DNA follows: TGCGCCAGCAGCGGGGGGGGAACCGGGGAGCTGTTTTTT. This codes for CASSGGGTGELFF.

This chain links TRBV28 with TRBJ1-2, with 8 bases matching TRBD1. CDR1 MDHEN and CDR2 SYDVKM come from the germline V gene. J gave up 3 bases and V 6 bases, and 9 bases lay outside the gene matches. This CDR3 is 15 amino acids long. Written as DNA, the CDR3 is TGTGCCAGCAGGGGGATACAGGGGGATTACTATGGCTACACCTTC. Translated, it gives CASRGIQGDYYGYTF.